Sequencing of this T cell receptor (beta chain) was carried out in a study of blood T cell repertoires in COVID-19. By its share, this clone is medium-sized. The CDR3 loop spans 13 amino acids. The table came from immunoSEQ multiplex PCR; TCRdb's copy has only in-frame clones and leaves some out. The repertoire has 400,000 or so clones, around nine tenths of them found once; the top ten carry about 3%. This TCR derives from a human donor in a cohort sampled during active COVID-19. Material for sequencing was peripheral blood. The chain uses TRBV21-1 and TRBJ1-1; the table's D call, TRBD1, has no DNA check behind it. TRBV21-1 has pseudogene status. The CDR3 here is CASSNGTNTEAFF. The CDR3 DNA is TGTGCCAGCAGCAACGGGACAAACACTGAAGCTTTCTTT.